This entry lists 32 T cell receptor beta chains sequenced from one sample in a study of T cell responses to AZD1222 COVID-19 vaccine. Sequencing used immunoSEQ multiplex PCR; TCRdb keeps in-frame clones, though not all of them. The sample lists about 110,000 clones, roughly 90% occurring once. The starting material was peripheral blood, obtained on day 0 of AZD1222 vaccination. The receptors stem from an adult in good health.

The chain carries TRBV7-2 and TRBJ1-1; D gene uncertain. The CDR3 covers 14 residues. CDR1 and CDR2 (germline): SGHTA, FQGNSA. V dropped 7 bases and J dropped 3 bases, with 15 bases sitting between them. The CDR3 nucleotides are TGTGCCAGCAACAATAGGGTCGGAGACACTGAAGCTTTCTTT. Translation gives CASNNRVGDTEAFF. Supplemented by reference TRBV7-2 and TRBJ1-1, the full variable domain reads GAGVSQSPSNKVTEKGKDVELRCDPISGHTALYWYRQSLGQGLEFLIYFQGNSAPDKSGLPSDRFSAERTGGSVSTLTIQRTQQEDSAVYLCASNNRVGDTEAFFGQGTRLTVV.

The chain links TRBV4-3 to TRBJ2-7; the D call may be TRBD1 or TRBD2 (5 bases each). This CDR3 has 13 amino acids. The V gene's germline CDR1 is LGHNA and CDR2 YSLEER. V was cut by 3 bases and J by 5 bases, with 11 bases left in between. The CDR3 nucleotides are TGCGCCAGCAGCCAGGGGCGGAGGAACGAGCAGTACTTC. Amino acid sequence: CASSQGRRNEQYF.

The V and J genes are TRBV7-3 and TRBJ2-2; 8 bases are a match to TRBD2. The CDR3 has 16 amino acids. CDR1 is SGHTA and CDR2 is FQGTGA in the germline V gene. Trimming removed 5 bases from V and 3 bases from J; junction bases left unmatched: 8. CDR3 in amino acids: CASSTQAGVDTGELFF. CDR3 DNA sequence: TGTGCCAGCAGCACGCAAGCGGGAGTAGACACCGGGGAGCTGTTTTTT.

The CDR3 DNA reads TGCAGCGTTGTCCCTACGACAGCTAACTATGGCTACACCTTC. It is translated as CSVVPTTANYGYTF. The chain couples TRBV29-1 to TRBJ1-2; D perhaps matches TRBD1 (5 bases). Looked up from germline, CDR1 is SQVTM and CDR2 is ANQGSEA. V dropped 4 bases and J dropped 0 bases, with 12 bases sitting between them. The CDR3 is 14 amino acids.

With respect to this clone: It is unclear where the CDR3 begins or ends on the DNA, so no DNA is shown, and the CDR3 is as TCRdb lists it. V gene TRBV21-1 combines with J gene TRBJ1-3. TRBV21-1 is deemed a pseudogene. The CDR3 numbers 13 amino acids, ends counted. CDR3 sequence: CASRWGSGNTIYF.

The V and J genes are TRBV28 and TRBJ2-6, with D possibly TRBD2 on 5 matching bases. The V and J ends lost 5 bases and 3 bases respectively, with 11 bases between them. Germline CDR1 MDHEN, CDR2 SYDVKM. The CDR3 has 15 amino acids. CDR3 sequence: CASSPSGGGANVLTF. CDR3 coding DNA: TGTGCCAGCAGTCCCTCCGGAGGTGGGGCCAACGTCCTGACTTTC.

The chain combines TRBV7-6 with TRBJ1-2; no definite D call. Deletions cut 1 base from V and 7 bases from J, with 13 bases between. From germline, CDR1 is SGHVS and CDR2 FNYEAQ. The CDR3 is 14 amino acids. CDR3 DNA sequence: TGTGCCAGCAGCTTAGAACCGGGGTCGGGTGGCTACACCTTC. Its translation is CASSLEPGSGGYTF.

The V gene is TRBV6-6, the J gene TRBJ1-3; the match to TRBD1 covers 7 bases. The CDR3 has 17 residues. J lost 5 bases, V lost 5 bases, and 15 bases had no gene match. Germline CDR1 is MNHNY and CDR2 is SVGAGI (reference sequence). Here the CDR3 DNA reads TGTGCCAGCAGTCCCCTTCGACAGGGTAAAGGCAGAAACACCATATATTTT. It yields the protein CASSPLRQGKGRNTIYF.

V gene TRBV6-5 combines with J gene TRBJ2-1; 9 nucleotides match TRBD1. Per the germline V gene, CDR1 is MNHEY and CDR2 is SVGAGI. The CDR3 runs to 15 residues. Trimming cost V 8 bases and J 8 bases; bases outside gene matches: 13. In nucleotides, the CDR3 is TGTGCCAGCGGAAAGGACGGGACAGGGAACCATGAGCAGTTCTTC. It specifies CASGKDGTGNHEQFF.

The rearrangement uses TRBV15 and TRBJ2-1, with 9 bases identical to TRBD1. Trimming took 2 bases from V and 8 from J; bases not matched to a gene: 4. The CDR3 length is 14 residues. The germline V gene encodes CDR1 LNHNV and CDR2 YYDKDF (reference sequence). The CDR3 loop is CATSRHRGLDEQFF. The CDR3 region has the DNA TGTGCCACCAGCAGACACAGGGGGCTGGATGAGCAGTTCTTC.

This chain uses TRBV28 with TRBJ1-4; 8 bases map to TRBD1. The germline gives CDR1 MDHEN, CDR2 SYDVKM. Trimming removed 6 bases from V and 11 bases from J; junction bases left unmatched: 5. CDR3 length: 12 residues. Here the CDR3 reads CASRETGGKLFF. The CDR3 region has the DNA TGTGCCAGCAGGGAAACAGGGGGGAAACTGTTTTTT.

J is TRBJ1-2 and V is TRBV10-3; tentatively, D is TRBD1 (6 bases). From germline, CDR1 is ENHRY and CDR2 SYGVKD. With 0 bases removed from V and 5 bases from J, the gap between germline ends came to 13 bases. The CDR3 covers 15 residues. CDR3 sequence reads: CAISESGDRSYGYTF. CDR3 coding DNA: TGTGCCATCAGTGAGTCAGGTGACAGGAGTTATGGCTACACCTTC.

Only a few counts were recorded for this clone. The chain combines TRBV19 with TRBJ2-1, with 7 bases matching TRBD2. V trimming: 6 bases; J trimming: 7 bases; junction bases outside the gene matches: 3. Germline V lookup: CDR1 LNHDA, CDR2 SQIVND (reference sequence). The CDR3 extends over 12 amino acids. The CDR3 DNA is TGTGCCAGTAGGCCCGGGAGGAATGAGCAGTTCTTC. It specifies CASRPGRNEQFF.

Only one count was recorded for this clone. J is TRBJ2-3 and V is TRBV28; D unresolved. Germline V gene sequence: CDR1 MDHEN, CDR2 SYDVKM. V lost 6 bases and J lost 2, with 12 bases in between. The CDR3 loop spans 14 amino acids. CDR3 in amino acids: CASRLRTHTDTQYF. For the CDR3, the DNA is TGTGCCAGCAGGTTGCGGACGCACACAGATACGCAGTATTTT.

This sequence joins TRBV19 and TRBJ1-1; D not resolved. The CDR3 extends over 18 amino acids. Germline-derived CDR1 and CDR2 are LNHDA and SQIVND (reference sequence). Trimming stripped 5 bases from V and 0 bases from J, with 22 bases between. The CDR3 sequence: CASSPRARDGWMNTEAFF. The CDR3 DNA follows: TGTGCCAGTAGTCCTCGGGCCAGAGATGGGTGGATGAACACTGAAGCTTTCTTT.

The rearrangement uses TRBV9 and TRBJ2-5; 9 bases agree with TRBD1. The junction had 14 bases not matched to a gene; V was cut back by 4 bases and J by 1 base. The CDR3 consists of 18 residues. Looked up from germline, CDR1 is SGDLS and CDR2 is YYNGEE. The CDR3 region has the DNA TGTGCCAGCAGCAAACATCTTCAGACAGGGGGTCTCCAAGAGACCCAGTACTTC. It yields the protein CASSKHLQTGGLQETQYF.

The chain links TRBV9 to TRBJ1-1, with D perhaps TRBD1 (6 bases). The V end was cut by 0 bases, the J end by 4 bases, with 13 bases between. CDR1 SGDLS and CDR2 YYNGEE come from the germline V gene. The CDR3 totals 15 residues. The CDR3 DNA is TGTGCCAGCAGCGTAGTCGGGGGCGGTGGCACTGAAGCTTTCTTT. Translation gives CASSVVGGGGTEAFF.

This sequence joins TRBV7-8 and TRBJ2-7; TRBD2 aligns across 11 bases. Per the germline V gene, CDR1 is SGHVS and CDR2 is FQNEAQ. Trimming at V came to 6 bases and at J to 6 bases, leaving 10 bases not matched to a gene. The CDR3 is 15 residues long. CDR3 bases: TGTGCCAGCAGACCTAATTTAGCGGGAGGGCTCGAGCAGTACTTC. It translates to CASRPNLAGGLEQYF.

This sequence joins TRBV6-5 and TRBJ2-7; D unclear. V was shortened by 6 bases and J by 0 bases, with 6 bases between the two germline ends. Germline loops: CDR1 MNHEY, CDR2 SVGAGI. The length of the CDR3 is 12 residues. CDR3 coding DNA: TGTGCCAGCAGCCTAAACTCCTACGAGCAGTACTTC. Translation gives CASSLNSYEQYF.

V usage is TRBV27 and J usage is TRBJ2-1; no firm D call. Trimming shortened V by 7 bases and J by 0 bases, and 7 bases separated the two germline ends. Germline V CDR1 and CDR2: MNHEY, SMNVEV (reference sequence). This CDR3 has 13 amino acids. The CDR3 reads CASTRASYNEQFF. The CDR3 region has the DNA TGTGCCAGCACCCGAGCCTCCTACAATGAGCAGTTCTTC.

The chain couples TRBV7-9 to TRBJ2-1; 7 positions match TRBD2. The germline CDR1 and CDR2 sequences are SEHNR and FQNEAQ (reference sequence). After removal of 5 bases from V and 6 bases from J, the junction contained 10 bases not matched to a gene. This CDR3 comprises 15 residues. This chain's CDR3 is CASSPGGEALNEQFF. CDR3 coding DNA: TGTGCCAGCAGCCCGGGGGGTGAGGCCCTCAATGAGCAGTTCTTC.

The CDR3 DNA reads TGCGCCAGCAGCTTGGTTGCTCAGAACACTGAAGCTTTCTTT. This encodes CASSLVAQNTEAFF. The chain couples TRBV5-1 to TRBJ1-1; no firm D call. V shed 0 bases and J shed 1 base, with 7 bases lying between them. Germline V gene sequence: CDR1 SGHRS, CDR2 YFSETQ. The CDR3 runs 14 residues.

V is TRBV19 and J is TRBJ1-5, with 10 bases lining up with TRBD1. V lost 5 bases and J lost 2; bases outside the gene matches: 9. The CDR3 is made up of 17 amino acids. In germline, CDR1 is LNHDA, CDR2 SQIVND (reference sequence). In DNA form, the CDR3 reads TGTGCCAGTAGTGGCCGGGACAGGGGAGGGGGCAATCAGCCCCAGCATTTT. Translated, it gives CASSGRDRGGGNQPQHF. Full variable domain (outside the CDR3, taken from reference TRBV19 and TRBJ1-5): DGGITQSPKYLFRKEGQNVTLSCEQNLNHDAMYWYRQDPGQGLRLIYYSQIVNDFQKGDIAEGYSVSREKKESFPLTVTSAQKNPTAFYLCASSGRDRGGGNQPQHFGDGTRLSIL.

This clone showed up just once. The chain recombines TRBV18 with TRBJ1-5; 8 bases match TRBD1. Per germline, CDR1 KGHSH and CDR2 LQKENI. The CDR3 consists of 16 residues. J was trimmed by 4 bases and V by 3 bases; bases with no gene match: 8. The DNA for the CDR3 is TGTGCCAGCTCACCCAGTCCCGGGACAGGAAATCAGCCCCAGCATTTT. Amino acid sequence: CASSPSPGTGNQPQHF.

The chain recombines TRBV7-2 with TRBJ1-4, with D unresolved. V lost 1 base and J 3 bases, leaving 9 bases between the germline ends. CDR3 length: 15 amino acids. Per germline, CDR1 SGHTA and CDR2 FQGNSA. For the CDR3, the DNA is TGTGCCAGCAGCTTAGTGCTGGGCTCTAATGAAAAACTGTTTTTT. This sequence encodes CASSLVLGSNEKLFF.

The rearrangement links TRBV15 to TRBJ1-1; D gene unclear. The CDR3 has 14 residues. Germline CDR1 is LNHNV and CDR2 is YYDKDF (reference sequence). Trimming removed 0 bases from V and 4 bases from J, with 9 bases in between. The CDR3 protein is CATSRDQLSTEAFF. As DNA, the CDR3 is TGTGCCACCAGCAGAGATCAGTTAAGCACTGAAGCTTTCTTT.

The V gene is TRBV9, the J gene TRBJ1-6; D may be TRBD1 (6 bases). Per germline, CDR1 SGDLS and CDR2 YYNGEE. With 2 bases removed from V and 7 bases from J, the gap between germline ends came to 7 bases. The CDR3 loop spans 13 amino acids. The CDR3 is CASSVGQNSPLHF. CDR3 sequence (DNA): TGTGCCAGCAGCGTCGGACAGAATTCACCCCTCCACTTT.

The chain joins TRBV7-2 to TRBJ2-7, with no clear D. V was cut by 5 bases and J by 3 bases, with 8 bases left in between. This CDR3 region has 12 residues. CDR1 is SGHTA, CDR2 FQGNSA, per germline. The CDR3 bases are TGTGCCAGCAGCCCCAGAAGCTACGAGCAGTACTTC. This translates into CASSPRSYEQYF.

The chain uses TRBV30 and TRBJ1-1; 7 bases map to TRBD1. CDR1 and CDR2 (germline): GTSNPN, SVGIG (reference sequence). Trimming cost V 1 base and J 6 bases; bases outside gene matches: 8. This CDR3 spans 14 amino acids. The CDR3 nucleotides are TGTGCCTGGAGTGCAGGGGGGTTCACGGCTGAAGCTTTCTTT. Amino acid sequence: CAWSAGGFTAEAFF.

Only one count was recorded for this clone. The gene calls are TRBV11-3 and TRBJ2-5; tentatively, D is TRBD2 (5 bases). Germline lookup yields CDR1 SGHNT and CDR2 YENEEA. This CDR3 has 14 amino acids. V shed 3 bases and J shed 1 base, with 9 bases lying between them. The CDR3 is CASSFPSGQETQYF. CDR3 in DNA: TGTGCCAGCAGCTTTCCGAGCGGCCAAGAGACCCAGTACTTC.

The chain has TRBV7-5 and TRBJ2-7; the table's D call, TRBD1, has no DNA check behind it. TRBV7-5 is assigned pseudogene status. The length of the CDR3 is 15 residues. In nucleotides, the CDR3 is TGTGCCAGAAGCACCCGGGACAGGGGCTCCTACGAGCAGTACTTC. Encoded protein: CARSTRDRGSYEQYF.

The chain recombines TRBV2 with TRBJ2-7; no clear D. Germline CDR1 reads SNHLY; CDR2 reads FYNNEI. There are 13 residues in the CDR3. Between the trimmed V and J ends, which lost 4 bases and 2 bases, there was a span of 9 bases. CDR3 protein: CASSVSPAYEQYF. CDR3 coding DNA: TGTGCCAGCAGTGTTTCGCCAGCCTACGAGCAGTACTTC.